A single sample is the source of the 20 T cell receptor beta chains below, sequenced in a study of chemoradiotherapy in HPV16-positive cancers. Profiled with immunoSEQ multiplex PCR; TCRdb holds only in-frame clones, not every one. This table has 8,600 or so clones, approximately 85% appearing once. Sequencing was performed on tumor tissue, taken from a patient who underwent chemoradiotherapy. Receptors were obtained from a human donor with HPV-associated anogenital cancer.

The chain is built from TRBV9 and TRBJ2-1, with D possibly TRBD1 on 6 matching bases. CDR3 length: 14 amino acids. CDR1 SGDLS and CDR2 YYNGEE come from the germline V gene. V was pared by 3 bases and J by 9 bases, with 16 bases between. The DNA for the CDR3 is TGTGCCAGCAGCGCGATACAGGGTAAGGGTGAGCAGTTCTTC. Its translation is CASSAIQGKGEQFF.

V gene TRBV5-1 combines with J gene TRBJ2-2, with 9 bases matching TRBD2. The CDR3 has 16 residues. Trimming took 0 bases from V and 2 from J; bases not matched to a gene: 2. Per the germline V gene, CDR1 is SGHRS and CDR2 is YFSETQ. CDR3 loop: CASSLASGVNTGELFF. CDR3 DNA sequence: TGCGCCAGCAGCTTGGCTAGCGGGGTCAACACCGGGGAGCTGTTTTTT.

The chain employs TRBV19 and TRBJ2-3, with D unclear. The CDR3 runs to 13 residues. Germline loops: CDR1 LNHDA, CDR2 SQIVND (reference sequence). Trimming took off 4 bases at V and 2 bases at J, with 7 bases between the two ends. The CDR3 reads CASSTALTDTQYF. The CDR3 region has the DNA TGTGCCAGTAGTACGGCCCTCACAGATACGCAGTATTTT.

This clone was found a few times. The V and J genes are TRBV6-6 and TRBJ2-5; 8 bases align to TRBD2. V shed 0 bases and J 4 bases; nucleotides not matched to a gene: 7. The CDR3 totals 16 residues. Germline V gene data show CDR1 as MNHNY and CDR2 as SVGAGI (reference sequence). CDR3 sequence reads: CASSYSFSGGRETQYF. CDR3 nucleotide sequence: TGTGCCAGCAGTTACTCCTTCAGCGGGGGCCGAGAGACCCAGTACTTC.

The chain carries TRBV5-6 and TRBJ2-3, with D unresolved. With 2 bases removed from V and 0 bases from J, the gap between germline ends came to 10 bases. The CDR3 is 15 amino acids. Germline V gene sequence: CDR1 SGHDT, CDR2 YYEEEE. CDR3 coding DNA: TGTGCCAGCAGCTTAGCCGGACCTAGCACAGATACGCAGTATTTT. Amino acids: CASSLAGPSTDTQYF.

This clone was detected a few times. The chain links TRBV19 to TRBJ1-5; D uncertain. This CDR3 is built from 13 residues. CDR1 and CDR2 from the germline V gene are LNHDA and SQIVND (reference sequence). The V end lost 5 bases, the J end lost 7 bases, and 12 bases lay between the germline ends. The CDR3 here is CASSLLAGQPQHF. CDR3 DNA sequence: TGTGCCAGTAGTCTCCTCGCGGGGCAGCCCCAGCATTTT. Complete variable domain (other parts from reference TRBV19 and TRBJ1-5): DGGITQSPKYLFRKEGQNVTLSCEQNLNHDAMYWYRQDPGQGLRLIYYSQIVNDFQKGDIAEGYSVSREKKESFPLTVTSAQKNPTAFYLCASSLLAGQPQHFGDGTRLSIL.

CDR3 in DNA: TGTGCCAGCAGTCCACGAGGACTAGCGGGGGGTAGGTACGAGCAGTACTTC. Protein product: CASSPRGLAGGRYEQYF. The chain links TRBV28 to TRBJ2-7; 14 bases agree with TRBD2. The CDR3 has 17 residues. The germline V gene encodes CDR1 MDHEN and CDR2 SYDVKM. V shed 5 bases, J shed 4 bases, and the junction held 10 bases outside the gene matches.

The chain combines TRBV10-1 with TRBJ2-3; a weak D match, TRBD2 (6 bases). Germline CDR1 and CDR2: WNHNN and SYGVQD (reference sequence). V lost 1 base and J 7 bases, leaving 12 bases between the germline ends. The CDR3 length is 14 residues. The CDR3 bases are TGCGCCAGCAGTGAGTACGGGAGTGCCAATACGCAGTATTTT. Its protein product is CASSEYGSANTQYF.

The chain recombines TRBV6-6 with TRBJ1-2; tentative D call: TRBD1 (6 bases). The germline V gene encodes CDR1 MNHNY and CDR2 SVGAGI (reference sequence). There are 14 residues in the CDR3. V was shortened by 6 bases and J by 7 bases, with 18 bases between the two germline ends. The CDR3 region has the DNA TGTGCCAGCAGGGACAGTGGAGGGGACCGTGGCTACACCTTC. This sequence encodes CASRDSGGDRGYTF.

The gene calls are TRBV30 and TRBJ1-3; unclear D gene. Trimming pared 1 base from V and 0 bases from J, leaving 7 bases between. Germline CDR1 and CDR2: GTSNPN and SVGIG (reference sequence). The CDR3 sequence is 14 residues long. DNA of the CDR3: TGTGCCTGGAGTGCTCGTTCCTCTGGAAACACCATATATTTT. Translated: CAWSARSSGNTIYF.

This clone rates as medium-sized (0.01 to 0.1%). The rearrangement joins TRBV2 to TRBJ1-1; no definite D call. The CDR3 totals 10 residues. Per germline, CDR1 SNHLY and CDR2 FYNNEI. With 6 bases removed from V and 8 bases from J, the gap between germline ends came to 7 bases. CDR3 sequence: CASRAAEAFF. DNA of the CDR3: TGTGCCAGCAGGGCGGCAGAAGCTTTCTTT.

This sequence joins TRBV7-3 and TRBJ1-1, with no clear D. The ends were cut back, 3 bases at V and 1 base at J, with 6 bases in the middle. The length of the CDR3 is 13 residues. The germline CDR1 and CDR2 sequences are SGHTA and FQGTGA. CDR3 region: CASSLNGNTEAFF. As DNA, the CDR3 is TGTGCCAGCAGCTTGAACGGGAACACTGAAGCTTTCTTT.

The rearrangement joins TRBV30 to TRBJ1-2; maybe TRBD1 (6 bases). Per the germline V gene, CDR1 is GTSNPN and CDR2 is SVGIG (reference sequence). This CDR3 comprises 13 residues. The CDR3 sequence is CAGQWVRGYGYTF. The CDR3 DNA is TGTGCTGGACAGTGGGTTAGGGGCTATGGCTACACCTTC.

The chain couples TRBV29-1 to TRBJ1-4, with a tentative D call TRBD1 (6 bases). Germline V gene sequence: CDR1 SQVTM, CDR2 ANQGSEA. V lost 4 bases to trimming and J lost 3 bases, with 12 bases between them. The CDR3 loop spans 14 amino acids. Here the CDR3 reads CSVGTVGANEKLFF. The CDR3 DNA reads as TGCAGCGTTGGGACAGTGGGGGCTAATGAAAAACTGTTTTTT.

The chain couples TRBV5-6 to TRBJ2-1; possible D gene TRBD2, 5 bases. In germline, CDR1 is SGHDT, CDR2 YYEEEE. The CDR3 contains 15 residues. Trimming removed 0 bases at V and 4 bases at J, with 11 bases between. CDR3 sequence reads: CASSLGRAGYNEQFF. The DNA for the CDR3 is TGTGCCAGCAGCTTGGGGCGGGCAGGATACAATGAGCAGTTCTTC.

V gene TRBV10-2 combines with J gene TRBJ2-3; 8 positions match TRBD2. J lost 0 bases, V lost 8 bases, and 19 bases had no gene match. CDR3 length: 19 amino acids. The germline V gene encodes CDR1 WSHSY and CDR2 SAAADI. CDR3 sequence: CASGWAGGGAGGSTDTQYF. In DNA form, the CDR3 reads TGCGCCAGCGGATGGGCCGGCGGGGGTGCGGGAGGTAGCACAGATACGCAGTATTTT.

A few counts support this clone. The chain is built from TRBV11-2 and TRBJ1-1, with D unresolved. CDR3 length equals 13 residues. Germline CDR1 reads SGHAT; CDR2 reads FQNNGV. Between the trimmed V and J ends, which lost 0 bases and 5 bases, there was a span of 7 bases. CDR3 coding DNA: TGTGCCAGCAGCTTAGAAAGGTGGACTGAAGCTTTCTTT. Its protein product is CASSLERWTEAFF.

The chain employs TRBV6-6 and TRBJ2-3, with D perhaps TRBD2 (7 bases). V lost 2 bases, J lost 2 bases, and 14 bases lay in between. Germline V gene data show CDR1 as MNHNY and CDR2 as SVGAGI (reference sequence). The CDR3 extends over 16 amino acids. Here the CDR3 reads CASSYGAGADTDTQYF. The CDR3 nucleotides are TGTGCCAGCAGTTACGGGGCGGGGGCCGACACAGATACGCAGTATTTT.

The V gene is TRBV5-4, the J gene TRBJ1-6, with D maybe TRBD1 (6 bases). Trimming stripped 4 bases from V and 8 bases from J, with 19 bases between. This CDR3 has 16 amino acids. CDR1 SGHNT and CDR2 YYREEE come from the germline V gene (reference sequence). In nucleotides, the CDR3 is TGTGCCAGCAGCCTAATTCCTGACAGGCTGGATTCACCCCTCCACTTT. Translated, it gives CASSLIPDRLDSPLHF. The full variable domain, in which reference TRBV5-4 and TRBJ1-6 provide the parts outside the CDR3, is ETGVTQSPTHLIKTRGQQVTLRCSSQSGHNTVSWYQQALGQGPQFIFQYYREEENGRGNFPPRFSGLQFPNYSSELNVNALELDDSALYLCASSLIPDRLDSPLHFGNGTRLTVT.

V and J are TRBV9 and TRBJ2-1, with D possibly being TRBD2 (5 bases). The CDR3 contains 14 residues. The V end was cut by 3 bases, the J end by 2 bases, with 9 bases between. The V gene's germline CDR1 is SGDLS and CDR2 YYNGEE. This CDR3 is CASSAHGAYNEQFF. DNA for the CDR3: TGTGCCAGCAGCGCACACGGGGCCTACAATGAGCAGTTCTTC.